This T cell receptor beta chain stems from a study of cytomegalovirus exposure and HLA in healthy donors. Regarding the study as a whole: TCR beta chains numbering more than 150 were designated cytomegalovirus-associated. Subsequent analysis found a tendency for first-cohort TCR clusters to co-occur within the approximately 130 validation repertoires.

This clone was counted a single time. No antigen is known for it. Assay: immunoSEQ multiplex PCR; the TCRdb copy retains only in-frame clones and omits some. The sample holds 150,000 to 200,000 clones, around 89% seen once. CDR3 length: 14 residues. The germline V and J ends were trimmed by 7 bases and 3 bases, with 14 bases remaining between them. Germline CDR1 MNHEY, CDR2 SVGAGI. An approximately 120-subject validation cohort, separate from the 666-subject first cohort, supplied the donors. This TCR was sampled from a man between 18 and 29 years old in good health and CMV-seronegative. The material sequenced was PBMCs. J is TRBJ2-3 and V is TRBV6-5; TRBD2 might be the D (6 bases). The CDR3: CASKLMEGTDTQYF. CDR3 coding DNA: TGTGCCAGCAAACTGATGGAGGGGACAGATACGCAGTATTTT.